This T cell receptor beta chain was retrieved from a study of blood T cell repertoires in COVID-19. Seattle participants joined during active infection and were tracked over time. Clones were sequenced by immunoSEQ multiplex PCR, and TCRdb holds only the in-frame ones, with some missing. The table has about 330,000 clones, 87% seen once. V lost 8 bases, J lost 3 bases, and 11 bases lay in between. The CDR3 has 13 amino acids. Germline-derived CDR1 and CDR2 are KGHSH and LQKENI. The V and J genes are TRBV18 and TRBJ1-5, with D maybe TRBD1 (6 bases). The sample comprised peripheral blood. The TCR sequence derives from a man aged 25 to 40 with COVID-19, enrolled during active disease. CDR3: CASLQGFNQPQHF. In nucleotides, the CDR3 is TGTGCCAGCCTACAGGGATTCAATCAGCCCCAGCATTTT.